Following are 8 T cell receptor beta chains from one sample sequenced in a study of cytomegalovirus exposure and HLA in healthy donors. Both 60 Vbeta primers and 13 Jbeta primers went into the PCR. Clones were sequenced by immunoSEQ multiplex PCR, and TCRdb holds only the in-frame ones, with some missing. Here the sample spans over 200,000 clones, nearly 80% being singletons. The material sequenced was PBMCs. Every receptor here comes from a male donor in good health and CMV-seronegative.

V and J are TRBV7-9 and TRBJ2-1; D might be TRBD2 (5 bases). CDR1 and CDR2 from the germline V gene are SEHNR and FQNEAQ (reference sequence). The CDR3 spans 15 residues. V was trimmed by 1 base and J by 1 base, leaving 8 bases between them. CDR3 in amino acids: CASSLVRGSYNEQFF. CDR3 nucleotides: TGTGCCAGCAGCTTAGTTCGGGGATCCTACAATGAGCAGTTCTTC.

This clone has a single count. The chain combines TRBV4-1 with TRBJ1-2, with a tentative D call TRBD1 (5 bases). CDR3 length: 14 residues. Germline V CDR1 and CDR2: MGHRA, YSYEKL. V was shortened by 1 base and J by 0 bases, with 6 bases between the two germline ends. The CDR3 region is CASSQADTNYGYTF. CDR3 DNA: TGCGCCAGCAGCCAAGCGGACACTAACTATGGCTACACCTTC.

A single count supports this clone. An end of the junction differs from the germline gene, which may be a read error. V gene TRBV7-8 combines with J gene TRBJ2-7; weak D call: TRBD2 (6 bases). This CDR3 has 17 amino acids. Looked up from germline, CDR1 is SGHVS and CDR2 is FQNEAQ. This CDR3 reads CASSLALTGEDSYEQCF. CDR3 nucleotide sequence: TGTGCCAGCAGCTTAGCCTTGACGGGGGAAGACTCCTACGAGCAGTGCTTC. The full variable domain, with the rest looked up from reference TRBV7-8 and TRBJ2-7, is GAGVSQSPRYKVAKRGQDVALRCDPISGHVSLFWYQQALGQGPEFLTYFQNEAQLDKSGLPSDRFFAERPEGSVSTLKIQRTQQEDSAVYLCASSLALTGEDSYEQCFGPGTRLTVT.

This clone occurred a few times. This sequence joins TRBV28 and TRBJ2-5; D not resolved. V lost 2 bases and J lost 7, with 11 bases in between. CDR1 is MDHEN, CDR2 SYDVKM, per germline. The CDR3 extends over 13 amino acids. Written as DNA, the CDR3 is TGTGCCAGCAGTTTAGTTGGGTTAGCGACCCAGTACTTC. It yields the protein CASSLVGLATQYF.

V and J are TRBV6-5 and TRBJ1-4; D not resolved. Germline assignment: CDR1 MNHEY and CDR2 SVGAGI. The CDR3 is 13 residues long. V lost 7 bases and J 3 bases, leaving 9 bases between the germline ends. Here the CDR3 reads CASNRGPNEKLFF. The CDR3 DNA sequence: TGTGCCAGCAACCGAGGGCCTAATGAAAAACTGTTTTTT.

J is TRBJ1-1 and V is TRBV30, with D tentatively TRBD1 (6 bases). Per germline, CDR1 GTSNPN and CDR2 SVGIG (reference sequence). The CDR3 has 12 residues. V shed 5 bases and J shed 5 bases, with 12 bases lying between them. As DNA, the CDR3 is TGTGCCTGGCTGGGGGGGCGGACTGAAGCTTTCTTT. Amino acid sequence: CAWLGGRTEAFF.

As regards this clone: The junction does not match germline at one end; this may be a read error. The genes are TRBV29-1 and TRBJ2-2; 8 bases line up with TRBD1. Germline CDR1 reads SQVTM; CDR2 reads ANQGSEA. The CDR3 sequence is 13 residues long. The DNA for the CDR3 is TGCAGCGTAGAAGGACAGGGACGTAGGGAGCTGTTTTTT. Translated: CSVEGQGRRELFF.

This chain joins TRBV19 and TRBJ2-7; D might be TRBD2 (7 bases). CDR3 length: 14 amino acids. CDR1 is LNHDA and CDR2 is SQIVND in the germline V gene (reference sequence). Trimming removed 3 bases at V and 2 bases at J, with 11 bases between. The CDR3 DNA is TGTGCCAGTAGTATGGGGGGGCCGCCCTACGAGCAGTACTTC. It codes for CASSMGGPPYEQYF.